A single T cell receptor beta chain is shown here with its context. Its cognate antigen has yet to be identified. No per-base quality is available; no much larger clone lies one base away. CD8 naive samples were CD45RO-negative cells positively selected for CCR7, giving a CD45RA+CCR7+ population that excluded TemRA cells. The donors were healthy, HIV-negative adults with no recently reported acute infections or vaccinations. Every donor was a Caucasian adult residing in Nashville, Tennessee, USA. After blood collection by leukapheresis, PBMCs were isolated using Ficoll-Histopaque density gradient centrifugation and then cryopreserved in the vapor phase of liquid nitrogen. Analytical flow cytometry was used to check the purity and quantity of each magnetically sorted T cell population. Genomic DNA was isolated from every sorted fraction and measured by UV absorbance on a Nanodrop 2000c. The data originate from a study of shared clonotypes between healthy human individuals (dated by TCRdb to the early 2020s). General notes on the study: Three men and a couple of women, aged 18 to 49 years, made up the cohort. For each donor, CD4 naive and CD4 memory were each given three plates, CD8 naive was given two plates, and CD8 memory was given one plate. To estimate repertoire size and how much clonotype sharing occurs between individuals, the study deeply sequenced the blood TCR repertoires of 4 to 6 healthy adults. Libraries were prepared and TCR repertoires were sequenced by different laboratories using diverse techniques, in order to increase sequencing depth and limit assay-specific biases. Leukapheresis yielded between about 0.94 and 8.9 billion PBMCs per donor.

Beyond this particular receptor, the publication reports: Sharing across several donors was observed for about 5% of naive CD4, over 3% of naive CD8, roughly 2.4% of memory CD4, and about 0.4% of memory CD8 clonotypes. Because the study included only a small number of donors, the genetic and exposure-history diversity represented was limited. Pairwise subsampling indicated that sequencing depth was expected to affect the degree of clonotype sharing among donors. Compared with non-shared clonotypes, clonotypes shared by all four sorted-subset donors had higher generation probabilities. Sampling was restricted to blood, and TCR repertoires in tissues likely differ from the TCR repertoires found in blood. Naive subsets generally had larger estimated clonotype richness than memory subsets. Even with the large sequencing depth, rarefaction of the sorted-subset datasets indicated that sequencing was incomplete.

The CDR3 goes from the cysteine to the phenylalanine over 17 residues. Solely the CDR3 DNA is kept, with 51 bases framed from the first base. Here V drops 1 base and J drops 3 bases, and the junction holds 9 bases not matched to any gene. According to the germline V gene, CDR1 reads MNHNS and CDR2 reads SASEGT. Using the deep immunoSEQ assay, multiplex PCR amplified TCR CDR3 regions from genomic DNA. Extracted genomic DNA from each cell subset was spread evenly across all wells of several immunoSEQ 96-well plates, with each plate serving as a replicate. For sorted subsets, roughly 0.2 ug genomic DNA, equal to about 30,000 T cell genomes, was loaded into each replicate PCR. Purified libraries were measured with a Qubit 3.0 fluorometer, size-checked on a Bioanalyzer 2100, and measured again with the KAPA Library Quantification kit. A separate single-read 150-cycle Illumina NextSeq 550 flow cell was used to sequence each immunoSEQ 96-well plate. The study's processing was this. Because the immunoSEQ output held only junctional sequences and lacked quality scores, the filtering could not match the filtering applied to full-length reads. Sequences were annotated with PyIR, a Python wrapper for IgBLAST v1.9, and V/J genes and CDR3 were assigned using IMGT germline references. Reads were filtered out if the reads had weak V/J assignments (E-value above 1e-6), no CDR3, stop codons, out-of-frame junctions, or ambiguous translated residues. V3J clonotypes were defined as sequences sharing an identical inferred V gene, J gene, and CDR3 amino acid sequence. Percentage overlap between repertoires was calculated by dividing the number of shared unique clonotypes by the size of the smaller repertoire. Three approaches were used to assess repertoire richness: RTK rarefaction, the Chao1 estimator, and Recon v2.1 estimates of unobserved clonotypes. Generation probabilities for all TCRbeta clonotypes obtained by the gDNA method from a few donors were computed using OLGA. TCRdb re-hosts the immuneACCESS table, in-frame sequences only. Its copies lack some clones; in the studies checked, an unresolved V gene accounts for under half of them, and the cause for the rest is not known. The DNA was the basis for D and trimming; V, J and clone size are from that table. Within this sample are about 1,800,000 clones, with approximately 95% of them counted one time only. The ten top clones hold more than 0.95% of the sample.

Sequencing used naive CD8+ T cells sorted from blood. According to the study, the label for this sample's cell subset or site signals: CD45RA+CCR7+. The chain uses TRBV6-1 and TRBJ2-3, with 8 bases in between that match TRBD2. This receptor was taken from a man aged 18 to 30 in good health. The CDR3 sequence is CASSEDAGGNPTDTQYF. The base sequence is TGTGCCAGCAGTGAAGACGCGGGAGGAAACCCAACAGATACGCAGTATTTT.